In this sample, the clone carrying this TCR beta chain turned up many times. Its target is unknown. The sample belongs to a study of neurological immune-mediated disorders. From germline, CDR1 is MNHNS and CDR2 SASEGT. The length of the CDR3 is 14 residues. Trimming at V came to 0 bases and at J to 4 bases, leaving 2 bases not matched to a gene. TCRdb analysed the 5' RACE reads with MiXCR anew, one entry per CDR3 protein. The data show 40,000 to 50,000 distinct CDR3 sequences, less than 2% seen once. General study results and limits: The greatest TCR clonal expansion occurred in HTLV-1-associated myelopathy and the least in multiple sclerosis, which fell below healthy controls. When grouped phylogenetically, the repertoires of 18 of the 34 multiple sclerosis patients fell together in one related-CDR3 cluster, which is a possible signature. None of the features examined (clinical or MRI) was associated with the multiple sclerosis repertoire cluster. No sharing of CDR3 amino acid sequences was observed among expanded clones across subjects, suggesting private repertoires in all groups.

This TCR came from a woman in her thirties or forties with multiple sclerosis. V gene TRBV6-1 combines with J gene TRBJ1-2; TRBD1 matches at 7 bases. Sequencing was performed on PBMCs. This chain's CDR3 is CASSEAGGVYGYTF. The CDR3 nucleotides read TGTGCCAGCAGTGAAGCAGGGGGCGTCTATGGCTACACCTTC.